This T cell receptor (beta chain) was observed in a study of T cells in narcolepsy. Only in-frame clones appear in the TCRdb table, and some are missing; sequencing was by immunoSEQ multiplex PCR. This table has fewer than 35,000 clones, roughly four fifths appearing once. The V end lost 0 bases, the J end lost 8 bases, and 17 bases lay between the germline ends. The V gene's germline CDR1 is SGHRS and CDR2 YFSETQ. This CDR3 is built from 15 residues. The receptor was derived from a human donor in good health. The chain uses TRBV5-1 and TRBJ1-1; no firm D call. The sequenced material came from memory (CD45RA-) CD4+ T cells from blood. Here the CDR3 reads CASSLAGRTLREAFF. DNA for the CDR3: TGCGCCAGCAGCTTGGCCGGCAGAACTCTCCGGGAAGCTTTCTTT. Drawing the rest from reference TRBV5-1 and TRBJ1-1, the complete variable domain is KAGVTQTPRYLIKTRGQQVTLSCSPISGHRSVSWYQQTPGQGLQFLFEYFSETQRNKGNFPGRFSGRQFSNSRSEMNVSTLELGDSALYLCASSLAGRTLREAFFGQGTRLTVV.